The T cell receptor beta chain described here comes from a study of T cells expressing NK-cell markers. The overall study: According to the study, TCR beta repertoires originated from sorted CD3+CD56+NKG2C+, CD3+CD56+NKG2C- and CD3+CD56-NKG2C+ T cells.

Notes on this clonotype: What it binds is not known.

No DNA is given; TCRdb re-called the 5' RACE reads and lists each CDR3 protein once. The sample table sets out roughly 380,000 distinct CDR3 sequences. General study points: Dominant NKG2C+ clonotype frequencies of 1.0-7.0% of CD8+ T cells were measured in roughly 6 donors.

The CDR3 contains 15 residues. CDR1 and CDR2 (germline): MDHEN, SYDVKM. Sequenced material: blood T cells: a sorted CD56 or NKG2C T cell subset, CD4+ or CD8+ T cells, or bulk PBMC T cells (not recorded which). This chain connects TRBV28 to TRBJ2-2; the TRBD1 assignment by TCRdb is unverifiable without DNA. The sequence derives from a man aged 18-70 years in good health. CDR3 sequence reads: CASSNAGTATGELFF.